This TCR beta chain was sequenced for a study of early T cells in non-severe SARS-CoV-2 infection. Study overall: Unsorted whole blood bulk RNA was sequenced, with unpaired chains. General observations from the study: Matching with VDJdb favored anti-spike CD8 responses (missing private and CD4 specificities).

Unique molecular identifiers were affixed to single, distinct cDNA molecules. TCRdb fed the 5' RACE reads into MiXCR, producing one record per CDR3 protein. The sample lists 84,000 or so distinct CDR3 sequences; about 12% were seen once. Trimming removed 4 bases from V and 6 bases from J; junction bases left unmatched: 3. The CDR3 is made up of 14 amino acids. Per the germline V gene, CDR1 is MGHDK and CDR2 is SYGVNS. With regard to this clonotype: Its specificity is not known.

The origin of this receptor is an adult who was a healthcare worker with PCR-confirmed SARS-CoV-2 infection or an uninfected control (not recorded which). Source material: whole blood. The rearrangement links TRBV25-1 to TRBJ2-2; 9 nucleotides match TRBD2. CDR3 coding DNA: TGTGCCAGCAGTGTACTAGCGGGTGCCGGGGAGCTGTTTTTT. Its translation: CASSVLAGAGELFF.